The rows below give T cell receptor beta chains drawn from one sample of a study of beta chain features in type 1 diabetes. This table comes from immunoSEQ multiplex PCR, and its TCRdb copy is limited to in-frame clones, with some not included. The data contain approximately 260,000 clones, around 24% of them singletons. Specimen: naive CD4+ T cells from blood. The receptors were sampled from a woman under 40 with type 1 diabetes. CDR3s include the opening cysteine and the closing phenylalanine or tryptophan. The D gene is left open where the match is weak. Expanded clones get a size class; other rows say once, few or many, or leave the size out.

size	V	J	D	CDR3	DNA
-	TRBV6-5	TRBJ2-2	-	CASSRSLAGELFF	TGTGCCAGCAGCCGATCCCTAGCCGGGGAGCTGTTTTTT
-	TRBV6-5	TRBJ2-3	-	CASKTGTDTQYF	TGTGCCAGCAAAACGGGCACAGATACGCAGTATTTT
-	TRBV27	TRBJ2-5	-	CASSFMETQYF	TGTGCCAGCAGTTTTATGGAGACCCAGTACTTC
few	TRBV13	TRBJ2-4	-	CASSGSGLAKNIQYF	TGTGCCAGCAGCGGTTCGGGGTTAGCCAAAAACATTCAGTACTTC
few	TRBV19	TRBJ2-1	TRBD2	CASSFSGRANNEQFF	TGTGCCAGTAGTTTTAGCGGGAGGGCAAACAATGAGCAGTTCTTC
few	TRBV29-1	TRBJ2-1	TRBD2	CSSGTSGSMDEQFF	TGCAGCTCTGGGACTAGCGGGAGTATGGATGAGCAGTTCTTC
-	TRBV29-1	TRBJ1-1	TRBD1	CSVVGQVNTEAFF	TGCAGCGTGGTCGGACAGGTGAACACTGAAGCTTTCTTT
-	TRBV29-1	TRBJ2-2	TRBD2	CSVALAGATGELFF	TGCAGCGTTGCACTAGCGGGAGCCACCGGGGAGCTGTTTTTT
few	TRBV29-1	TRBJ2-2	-	CSVAEGSHTGELFF	TGCAGCGTTGCGGAAGGTAGCCACACCGGGGAGCTGTTTTTT
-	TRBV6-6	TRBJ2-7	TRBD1	CASKGAAGEQYF	TGTGCCAGCAAGGGGGCTGCCGGCGAGCAGTACTTC